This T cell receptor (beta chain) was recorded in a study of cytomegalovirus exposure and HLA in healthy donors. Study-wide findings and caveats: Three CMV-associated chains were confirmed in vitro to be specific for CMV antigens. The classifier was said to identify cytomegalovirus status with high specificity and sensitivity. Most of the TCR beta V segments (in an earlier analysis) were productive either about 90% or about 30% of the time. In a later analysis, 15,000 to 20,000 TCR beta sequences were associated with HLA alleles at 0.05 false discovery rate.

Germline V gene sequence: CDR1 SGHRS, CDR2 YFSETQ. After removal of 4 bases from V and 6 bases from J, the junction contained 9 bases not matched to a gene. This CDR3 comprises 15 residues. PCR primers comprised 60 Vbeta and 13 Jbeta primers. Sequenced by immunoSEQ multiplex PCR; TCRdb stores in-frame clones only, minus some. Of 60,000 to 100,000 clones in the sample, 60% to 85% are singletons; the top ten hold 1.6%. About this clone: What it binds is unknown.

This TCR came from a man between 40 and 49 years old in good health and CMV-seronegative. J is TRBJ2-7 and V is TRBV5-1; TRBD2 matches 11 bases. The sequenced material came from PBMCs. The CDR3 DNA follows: TGCGCCAGCAGCACTGGAACTAGCGGGAGCGGCGAGCAGTACTTC. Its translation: CASSTGTSGSGEQYF.